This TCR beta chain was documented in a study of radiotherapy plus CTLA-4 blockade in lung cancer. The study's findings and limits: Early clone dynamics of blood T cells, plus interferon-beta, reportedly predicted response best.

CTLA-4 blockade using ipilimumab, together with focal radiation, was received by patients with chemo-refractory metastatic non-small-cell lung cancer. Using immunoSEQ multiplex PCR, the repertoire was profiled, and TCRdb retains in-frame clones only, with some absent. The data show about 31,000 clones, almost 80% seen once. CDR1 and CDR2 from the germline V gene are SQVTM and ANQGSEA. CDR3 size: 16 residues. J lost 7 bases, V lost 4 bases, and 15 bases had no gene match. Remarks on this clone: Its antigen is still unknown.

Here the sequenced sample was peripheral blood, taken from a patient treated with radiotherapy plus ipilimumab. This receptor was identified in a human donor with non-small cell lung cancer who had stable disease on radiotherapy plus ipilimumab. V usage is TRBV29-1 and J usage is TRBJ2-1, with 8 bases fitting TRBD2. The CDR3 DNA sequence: TGCAGCGTTGCGGGGGGGGGCACCCCCTCCGGGAATGAGCAGTTCTTC. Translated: CSVAGGGTPSGNEQFF.